This T cell receptor (beta chain) emerged from a study of lymphopenia after photon versus proton radiotherapy. Study conclusions and caveats: Post-nadir diversity loss with photons came from oligoclonal expansion, particularly CD8+ Temra cells. Under photons, naive T cells and diversity fell while effector/memory populations rose.

The germline V gene has CDR1 SNHLY and CDR2 FYNNEI. The CDR3 totals 14 residues. Trimming took off 3 bases at V and 5 bases at J, with 10 bases between the two ends. As concerns this clone: Its matching antigen is unknown.

Only in-frame clones appear in the TCRdb table, and some are missing; sequencing was by immunoSEQ multiplex PCR. Counted here are 68,000 or so clones, roughly 88% occurring once; the ten biggest clones make up approximately 2.6%. The clonotype originates from a woman in her 70s with pancreatic cancer. V usage is TRBV2 and J usage is TRBJ2-2; a weak D match, TRBD1 (5 bases). This material consisted of peripheral blood, taken from a patient treated with photon-based radiotherapy. CDR3 in DNA: TGTGCCAGCAGTGAGCAGGGTTTTACCGGGGAGCTGTTTTTT. Translated: CASSEQGFTGELFF.